A selection of T cell receptor beta chains follows, all from one sample in a study of T cell responses to AZD1222 COVID-19 vaccine. Only in-frame clones appear in the TCRdb table, and some are missing; sequencing was by immunoSEQ multiplex PCR. The sample lists some 190,000 clones, roughly 90% occurring once. The sequenced sample was peripheral blood, obtained 28 days after the second AZD1222 dose. The receptor source for this set is an adult who received the AZD1222 COVID-19 vaccine. Each CDR3 is given with its conserved first and last residue.

V gene: TRBV29-1
J gene: TRBJ2-7
CDR3 protein: CSVGQKLGYEQYF

V gene: TRBV6-5
J gene: TRBJ2-3
CDR3 protein: CASSRTGTSTDTQYF

V gene: TRBV27
J gene: TRBJ1-4
CDR3 protein: CASSRGSNEKLFF

V gene: TRBV4-3
J gene: TRBJ2-3
CDR3 protein: CASSQFTSGGSTDTQYF

V gene: TRBV18
J gene: TRBJ2-1
CDR3 protein: CASSQVMSSYNEQFF

V gene: TRBV5-5
J gene: TRBJ2-1
CDR3 protein: CASSLITGEYNEQFF

V gene: TRBV4-3
J gene: TRBJ2-2
CDR3 protein: CASSQGTSPTGELFF

V gene: TRBV5-5
J gene: TRBJ1-2
CDR3 protein: CASRWTSRANYGYTF

V gene: TRBV4-3
J gene: TRBJ1-5
CDR3 protein: CASSQVAGRVQPQHF

V gene: TRBV6-5
J gene: TRBJ2-4
CDR3 protein: CASSFSGGSSYF

V gene: TRBV27
J gene: TRBJ2-1
CDR3 protein: CASRGLANYEQFF

V gene: TRBV6-5
J gene: TRBJ1-5
CDR3 protein: CASSYYNLNQPQHF

V gene: TRBV30
J gene: TRBJ1-5
CDR3 protein: CAWSVRGGSPPQHF

V gene: TRBV7-9
J gene: TRBJ2-5
CDR3 protein: CASSSKGQGPQETQYF

V gene: TRBV9
J gene: TRBJ2-7
CDR3 protein: CASSSRTDPSYEQYF

V gene: TRBV3-1/TRBV3-2
J gene: TRBJ2-2
CDR3 protein: CASSPRRTGELFF

V gene: TRBV30
J gene: TRBJ1-2
CDR3 protein: CAWSGGARSGYTF

V gene: TRBV7-3
J gene: TRBJ2-1
CDR3 protein: CASSRTSGGSYNEQFF

V gene: TRBV9
J gene: TRBJ1-1
CDR3 protein: CASSTRPGHTEAFF

V gene: TRBV29-1
J gene: TRBJ1-5
CDR3 protein: CSVEDQGSLGDQHF

V gene: TRBV25-1
J gene: TRBJ1-1
CDR3 protein: CATRGNTEAFF

V gene: TRBV5-1
J gene: TRBJ1-2
CDR3 protein: CASSLDGRTNYGYTF

V gene: TRBV3-1/TRBV3-2
J gene: TRBJ2-7
CDR3 protein: CASSQVTRDSSYEQYF

V gene: TRBV6-1
J gene: TRBJ1-3
CDR3 protein: CASSETGGAYGNTIYF

V gene: TRBV27
J gene: TRBJ2-2
CDR3 protein: CASSSRRQGYTGELFF

V gene: TRBV14
J gene: TRBJ1-1
CDR3 protein: CASSPGTGQKGTEAFF

V gene: TRBV5-5
J gene: TRBJ1-3
CDR3 protein: CASSLTVNTIYF

V gene: TRBV7-3
J gene: TRBJ2-3
CDR3 protein: CASSLQGITDTQYF

V gene: TRBV27
J gene: TRBJ2-7
CDR3 protein: CASSSYGGYEQYF

V gene: TRBV4-3
J gene: TRBJ1-6
CDR3 protein: CASSRAGGRIKPSPLHF

V gene: TRBV2
J gene: TRBJ2-7
CDR3 protein: CASSPGLAGTYEQYF

V gene: TRBV3-1/TRBV3-2
J gene: TRBJ1-4
CDR3 protein: CASSHPGQGEKLFF

V gene: TRBV4-1
J gene: TRBJ1-2
CDR3 protein: CASSQPSAGPNYGYTF

V gene: TRBV15
J gene: TRBJ1-4
CDR3 protein: CATSRDKWATNEKLFF

V gene: TRBV3-1/TRBV3-2
J gene: TRBJ1-1
CDR3 protein: CASSLLTGNTEAFF

V gene: TRBV27
J gene: TRBJ2-6
CDR3 protein: CASRYSGANVLTF

V gene: TRBV15
J gene: TRBJ1-5
CDR3 protein: CATSRDRRGQPQHF

V gene: TRBV9
J gene: TRBJ2-1
CDR3 protein: CASSVAVPRDKYNEQFF

V gene: TRBV5-6
J gene: TRBJ2-7
CDR3 protein: CASSLVGDEQYF

V gene: TRBV6-5
J gene: TRBJ1-5
CDR3 protein: CASRRTAYSNQPQHF

V gene: TRBV2
J gene: TRBJ1-6
CDR3 protein: CASRRTGGTNSPLHF